The present T cell receptor beta chain was sequenced within a study of T cells in Graves' hyperthyroidism and ophthalmopathy (dated by TCRdb to the late 2010s). Regarding the complete study: Peripheral blood was collected at initial diagnosis, before any treatment. After sampling, hyperthyroidism patients received methimazole starting at 30 mg daily, and ophthalmopathy patients received high-dose intravenous methylprednisolone. Prospective prediction of ophthalmopathy was tested in an independent validation cohort of some 20 hyperthyroidism patients and 17 patients who later progressed to ophthalmopathy. In more than 5 Graves' hyperthyroidism patients, the study also compared T-cell repertoires from thyroid tissue with T-cell repertoires from blood. According to the paper, TCR Vbeta CDR3 sequencing was carried out on around 140 peripheral blood samples, which came from under 50 ophthalmopathy, 70 to 80 hyperthyroidism and approximately 17 progressor patients. TCR V-J signatures able to tell the groups apart were searched for in a discovery cohort of more than 90 patients, of whom around 43 had Graves' ophthalmopathy and around 57 had stable Graves' hyperthyroidism. The 80 to 100 discovery patients were randomly divided into training and test sets at a 7:3 ratio.

TCR beta CDR3 regions were amplified from RNA transcripts. The first round of RT-PCR for the TCR CDR3 was performed with the HTBI primer set and the Qiagen OneStep RT-PCR kit. Libraries were constructed in a second round of multiplex PCR, after which size selection and purification were carried out. Libraries were sequenced paired-end with 100 bp reads on an Illumina HiSeq2000. Per the authors' processing: SOAPnuke was used to process the raw data, throwing out any read that contained adapters or uncalled bases, had a mean Phred below 15, or lacked an exact constant-primer or identifier match. COPE v1.2.5 was used to merge the high-quality paired reads, and each unique nucleotide sequence was defined as a clonotype. MiTCR v1.1 was used to align the clonotypes against IMGT TRBV, TRBD and TRBJ reference segments. The analysis included only V-J combinations with a frequency above 0.0001, which together covered 99% to 99.2% of the repertoires. A TCS score was defined as the ratio of F50 (clonal expansion) to E x V (chaos), with BLOSUM62-based TCRdist applied between CDR3 peptides within each V-J. Welch's t-statistics and random forest reduced 500 to 550 V-J features to about 13, which were used in a naive Bayes classifier (R e1071). TCRdb passed the public sequencing reads through fastp at Q25 and MiXCR, retaining productive beta sequences. Entries that share a CDR3 protein sequence are merged under the most common genes and DNA. The V and J calls were determined by TCRdb, not by the authors. This sample gives about 250,000 distinct CDR3 sequences in total; about 16% of them show up just once. Roughly 31% of the sample goes to the ten largest clones.

This clonotype was picked up many times. This receptor's antigen is unknown. The input lacks base qualities; no much larger clone sits a single base away. The germline V gene specifies SNHLY as CDR1 and FYNNEI as CDR2. CDR3 length: 11 amino acids, cysteine to phenylalanine. Only the CDR3 DNA stays, 33 bases, in frame from base 1. Cut back by 7 bases and 5 bases, the V and J ends lie 8 bases apart. On the study overall, not on this receptor specifically: No statistical method was used to fix the sample size in advance, and group allocation was not hidden from the investigators. During validation, the model predicted progression to ophthalmopathy a median of about 6.5 months ahead of onset, with almost 71% sensitivity and 72.22% specificity. Most expanded thyroid clonotypes (frequency above 0.001) were also detected in blood, suggesting blood repertoires may reflect thyroid immune responses. A 13 V-J signature model separated ophthalmopathy from stable hyperthyroidism, with nearly 90% sensitivity and just under 84% specificity in cross-validation and 80%/75% in testing.

The hyperthyroidism patients were between 18 and 65 years old and newly diagnosed, with a disease duration of less than 2 months. Patients with uncontrolled infections, other autoimmune diseases, pregnancy or lactation were excluded. Diagnoses were established on the basis of clinical symptoms, serum thyroxine and TRAb, thyroid ultrasound, and orbital computed tomography. Blood from progressor patients was drawn when they were first diagnosed with hyperthyroidism, before any ophthalmopathy symptoms appeared. Ficoll-Paque density gradient centrifugation was used to isolate PBMCs from 8.5 to 10 ml of fresh peripheral blood. Progressor patients were defined as those initially diagnosed with Graves' hyperthyroidism in whom ophthalmopathy developed during follow-up. Total RNA was extracted using Trizol reagent, and RNA quality was assessed on an Agilent 2100 Bioanalyzer.

The chain joins TRBV2 to TRBJ1-1; the D gene identity is not certain. The sequence derives from a woman aged 45-65 years with Graves' hyperthyroidism that later progressed to Graves' ophthalmopathy. Sequenced input: blood. The CDR3 has the sequence CASNRDTEAFF. The nucleotides read TGTGCCAGCAATCGGGATACTGAAGCTTTCTTT.